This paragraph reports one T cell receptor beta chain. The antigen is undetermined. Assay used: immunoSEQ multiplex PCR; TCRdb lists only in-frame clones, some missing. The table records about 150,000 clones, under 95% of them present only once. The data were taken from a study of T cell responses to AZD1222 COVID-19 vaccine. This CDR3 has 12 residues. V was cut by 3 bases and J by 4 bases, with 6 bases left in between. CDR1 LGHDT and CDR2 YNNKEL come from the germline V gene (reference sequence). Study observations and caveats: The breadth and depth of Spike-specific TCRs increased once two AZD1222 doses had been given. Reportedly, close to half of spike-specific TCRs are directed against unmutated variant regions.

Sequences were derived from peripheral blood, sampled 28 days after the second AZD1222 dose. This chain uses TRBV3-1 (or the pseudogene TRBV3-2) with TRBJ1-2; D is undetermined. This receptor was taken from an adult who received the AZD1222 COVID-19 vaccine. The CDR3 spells CASSQGIYGYTF. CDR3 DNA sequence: TGTGCCAGCAGCCAGGGGATCTATGGCTACACCTTC.